This record looks at one T cell receptor (beta chain) sequence and its context. This entry belongs to a study of cytomegalovirus exposure and HLA in healthy donors. Trimming took 1 base from V and 0 from J, leaving 4 bases between them. Germline-derived CDR1 and CDR2 are SGDLS and YYNGEE. The CDR3 loop spans 13 amino acids. This PCR relied on a set of 60 Vbeta primers and 13 Jbeta primers. This table comes from immunoSEQ multiplex PCR, and its TCRdb copy is limited to in-frame clones, with some not included. Seen here are some 120,000 clones, 76% observed once, and the top ten hold about 1.8%. This TCR came from a man between 50 and 59 years old in good health and CMV-seronegative. Sequenced input: PBMCs. The chain recombines TRBV9 with TRBJ1-1; no clear D gene. For the CDR3, the DNA is TGTGCCAGCAGCGTAAATATGAACACTGAAGCTTTCTTT. It specifies CASSVNMNTEAFF.